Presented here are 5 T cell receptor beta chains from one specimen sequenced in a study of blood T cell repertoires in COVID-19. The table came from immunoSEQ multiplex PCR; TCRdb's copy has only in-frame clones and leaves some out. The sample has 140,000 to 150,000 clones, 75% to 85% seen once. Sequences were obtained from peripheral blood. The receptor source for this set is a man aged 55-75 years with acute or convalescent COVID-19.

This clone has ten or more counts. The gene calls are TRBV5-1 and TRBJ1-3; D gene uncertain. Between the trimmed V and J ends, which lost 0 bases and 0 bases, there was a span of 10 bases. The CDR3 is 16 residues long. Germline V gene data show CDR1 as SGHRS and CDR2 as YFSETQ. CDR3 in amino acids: CASSLAEQISGNTIYF. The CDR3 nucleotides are TGCGCCAGCAGCTTGGCCGAGCAAATCTCTGGAAACACCATATATTTT. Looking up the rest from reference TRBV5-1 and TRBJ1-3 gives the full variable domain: KAGVTQTPRYLIKTRGQQVTLSCSPISGHRSVSWYQQTPGQGLQFLFEYFSETQRNKGNFPGRFSGRQFSNSRSEMNVSTLELGDSALYLCASSLAEQISGNTIYFGEGSWLTVV.

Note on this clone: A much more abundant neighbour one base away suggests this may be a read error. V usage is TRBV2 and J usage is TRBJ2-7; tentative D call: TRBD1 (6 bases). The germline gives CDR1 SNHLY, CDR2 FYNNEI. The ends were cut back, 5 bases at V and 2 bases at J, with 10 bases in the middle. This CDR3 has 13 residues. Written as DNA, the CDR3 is TGTGCCAGCAGTCCCGGGACAACCTACGAGCAGTACTTC. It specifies CASSPGTTYEQYF.

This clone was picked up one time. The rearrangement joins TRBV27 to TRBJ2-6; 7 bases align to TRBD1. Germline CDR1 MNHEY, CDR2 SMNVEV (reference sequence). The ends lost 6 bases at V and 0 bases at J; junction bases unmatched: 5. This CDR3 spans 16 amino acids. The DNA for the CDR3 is TGTGCCAGCAGCCTACAGGGGACCTCTGGGGCCAACGTCCTGACTTTC. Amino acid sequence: CASSLQGTSGANVLTF.

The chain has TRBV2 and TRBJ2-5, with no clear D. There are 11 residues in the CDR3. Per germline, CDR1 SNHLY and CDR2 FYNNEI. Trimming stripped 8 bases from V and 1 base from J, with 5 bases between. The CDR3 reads CASRVQETQYF. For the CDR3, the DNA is TGTGCCAGCCGGGTCCAAGAGACCCAGTACTTC.

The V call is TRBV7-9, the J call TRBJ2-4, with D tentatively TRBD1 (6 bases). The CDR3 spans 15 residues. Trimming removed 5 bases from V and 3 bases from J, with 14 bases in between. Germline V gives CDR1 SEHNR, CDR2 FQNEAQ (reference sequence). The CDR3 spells CASSDRDTSKNIQYF. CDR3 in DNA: TGTGCCAGCAGCGACCGGGACACCAGCAAAAACATTCAGTACTTC. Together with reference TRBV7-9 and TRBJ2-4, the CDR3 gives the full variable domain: DTGVSQNPRHKITKRGQNVTFRCDPISEHNRLYWYRQTLGQGPEFLTYFQNEAQLEKSRLLSDRFSAERPKGSFSTLEIQRTEQGDSAMYLCASSDRDTSKNIQYFGAGTRLSVL.